Below, one T cell receptor beta chain is given with its context. The antigen is unknown. The record originates from a study of cytomegalovirus exposure and HLA in healthy donors. Study-level points and caveats: Later analysis demonstrated an association between a missense DCLRE1C variant and TCR beta V- and J-gene trimming.

With V trimmed by 7 bases and J by 4 bases, 9 bases remained unmatched. CDR3 size: 14 residues. Germline V gene data show CDR1 as SGHRS and CDR2 as YFSETQ. The PCR contained 60 Vbeta and 13 Jbeta primers. Libraries were prepared by immunoSEQ multiplex PCR; TCRdb keeps only in-frame clonotypes and omits some of them. The sample yields 150,000 to 200,000 clones, around 80% seen once. This chain joins TRBV5-1 and TRBJ2-3; 7 nucleotides agree with TRBD2. Sequencing was performed on PBMCs. The source is a woman in her 30s in good health and CMV-seropositive. The CDR3 region is CASGRGGFPDTQYF. CDR3 coding DNA: TGCGCCAGCGGGCGGGGAGGGTTCCCAGATACGCAGTATTTT.